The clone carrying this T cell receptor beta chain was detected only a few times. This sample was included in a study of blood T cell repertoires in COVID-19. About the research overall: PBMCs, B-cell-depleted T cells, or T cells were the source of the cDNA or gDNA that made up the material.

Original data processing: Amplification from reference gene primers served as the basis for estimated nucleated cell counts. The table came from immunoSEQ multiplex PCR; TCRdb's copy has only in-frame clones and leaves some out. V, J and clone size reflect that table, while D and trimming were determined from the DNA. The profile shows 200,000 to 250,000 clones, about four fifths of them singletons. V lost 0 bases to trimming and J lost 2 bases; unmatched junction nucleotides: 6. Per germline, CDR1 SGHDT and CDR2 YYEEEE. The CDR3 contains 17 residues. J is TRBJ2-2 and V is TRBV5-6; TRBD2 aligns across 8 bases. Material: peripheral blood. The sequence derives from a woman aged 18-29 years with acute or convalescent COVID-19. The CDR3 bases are TGTGCCAGCAGCTTGGCGCTAGCGGGCTTAAACACCGGGGAGCTGTTTTTT. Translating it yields CASSLALAGLNTGELFF. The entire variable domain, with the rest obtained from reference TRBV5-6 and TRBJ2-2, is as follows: DAGVTQSPTHLIKTRGQQVTLRCSPKSGHDTVSWYQQALGQGPQFIFQYYEEEERQRGNFPDRFSGHQFPNYSSELNVNALLLGDSALYLCASSLALAGLNTGELFFGEGSRLTVL.